This is a list of T cell receptor beta chains from one sample in a study of neurological immune-mediated disorders. TCRdb itself ran the 5' RACE reads through MiXCR, one entry per CDR3 protein. The top ten hold 13% of the sample, which has 20,000 to 30,000 distinct CDR3 sequences, about 12% seen once. The specimen was PBMCs. The receptors stem from a woman in her sixties or seventies with HTLV-1-associated myelopathy (HAM/TSP). Each CDR3 is given with its conserved first and last residue. The D gene is left open where the match is weak. Clone size appears in some rows only: once, few, many, or a class for an expanded clone.

D gene,J gene,V gene,clone size,CDR3 DNA,CDR3 protein
-,TRBJ2-5,TRBV18,many,TGTGCCAGCTCATCGTCAGGAGAGACCCAGTACTTC,CASSSSGETQYF
-,TRBJ1-2,TRBV20-1,few,TGCAGTGCCAAGAGTCCTTTAGCTAACTATGGCTACACCTTC,CSAKSPLANYGYTF
TRBD2,TRBJ2-3,TRBV9,many,TGTGCCAGCAGCGTAGGCGCTAGCGGGGGGTCCCTATCTACGCAGTATTTT,CASSVGASGGSLSTQYF
-,TRBJ2-3,TRBV20-1,many,TGCAGTGCTCCCGCCGGGGGGCCCTTATATACGCAGTATTTT,CSAPAGGPLYTQYF
-,TRBJ1-2,TRBV24-1,many,TGTGCCACCAGTGACGTGGGACGGACCTATGGCTACACCTTC,CATSDVGRTYGYTF
-,TRBJ1-2,TRBV5-6,many,TGTGCCAGCAGCCGCGAGAGGGGGTATGGCTACACCTTC,CASSRERGYGYTF
TRBD2,TRBJ2-2,TRBV5-4,-,TGTGCCATCCCTACTAGCGGGAGGACCGGGGAGCTGTTTTTT,CAIPTSGRTGELFF
-,TRBJ2-1,TRBV4-2,medium-sized,TGTGCCAGCAGCCAAGAAGCCACCGTTCAGGTTGAGCAGTTCTTC,CASSQEATVQVEQFF
TRBD1,TRBJ2-1,TRBV7-2,many,TGTGCCAGCAGCCACCGGGACAGGTGGGGCAATGAGCAGTTCTTC,CASSHRDRWGNEQFF
-,TRBJ1-5,TRBV3-1,many,TGTGCCAGCAGCCAAGGGGCAGGGGAGGGCAATCAGCCCCAGCATTTT,CASSQGAGEGNQPQHF
-,TRBJ2-5,TRBV5-1,many,TGCGCCAGCAGCTATGAGGACGGGACGAAAGGAGAGACCCAGTACTTC,CASSYEDGTKGETQYF
-,TRBJ1-6,TRBV7-9,many,TGTGCCAGCGGAGGGACAAACTATAATTCACCCCTCCACTTT,CASGGTNYNSPLHF
-,TRBJ1-4,TRBV9,-,TGTGCCAGCAGCCCATGGGTTACAACTAATGAAAAACTGTTTTTT,CASSPWVTTNEKLFF
-,TRBJ2-7,TRBV5-1,many,TGCGCCAGCAGCTGGACCGGGACTGAGACCTACGAGCAGTACTTC,CASSWTGTETYEQYF
-,TRBJ2-7,TRBV6-2/TRBV6-3,many,TGTGCCAGCAGTTACAGGCCCCCCCCCGGGACACCTTCCTACGAGCAGTACTTC,CASSYRPPPGTPSYEQYF
-,TRBJ2-1,TRBV4-2,-,TGTGCCAGCAGCCAAGATGGCCTAGCCCACAATGAGCAGTTCTTC,CASSQDGLAHNEQFF
-,TRBJ1-2,TRBV6-1,many,TGTGCCAGCAGTGAATGGGGTGGGGGCGGCTATGGCTACACCTTC,CASSEWGGGGYGYTF
-,TRBJ2-1,TRBV12-3/TRBV12-4,many,TGTGCCAGCACGGCTACTAGCTCCTACAATGAGCAGTTCTTC,CASTATSSYNEQFF
TRBD1,TRBJ2-5,TRBV5-1,many,TGCGCCAGCAGCTTGGGACAGGGTCGGGAGACCCAGTACTTC,CASSLGQGRETQYF
TRBD1,TRBJ2-2,TRBV30,many,TGTGCCTGGGATAAAAAGGGGACAGGGGGCTCCGGGGAGCTGTTTTTT,CAWDKKGTGGSGELFF
TRBD2,TRBJ2-3,TRBV5-1,-,TGCGCCAGCAGCTGGGAGCGGGGGGGCCTTGGAGATACGCAGTATTTT,CASSWERGGLGDTQYF
-,TRBJ1-3,TRBV20-1,many,TGCAGTGCTAGCCCAGCGGGGGGAGCCTCTGGAAACACCATATATTTT,CSASPAGGASGNTIYF
TRBD1,TRBJ2-7,TRBV20-1,many,TGCAGTGCTAGGGAACGGGACAGAACCTACGAGCAGTACTTC,CSARERDRTYEQYF
TRBD2,TRBJ2-3,TRBV7-2,-,TGTGCCAGCCGTCTGGGGATAGCGGGGGCCACCACCGCAGGTACGCAGTATTTT,CASRLGIAGATTAGTQYF
-,TRBJ1-5,TRBV12-3/TRBV12-4,many,TGTGCCAGCAGTAGGGTCGACGGGGGAAATGGCAATCAGCCCCAGCATTTT,CASSRVDGGNGNQPQHF
TRBD2,TRBJ2-3,TRBV7-2,many,TGTGCCAGCAGCTTAATTTTAGCGGGGGGCACAGATACGCAGTATTTT,CASSLILAGGTDTQYF
-,TRBJ2-3,TRBV4-1,-,TGCGCCAGCAGCCAAGTTGGGGGGAGAACAGATACGCAGTATTTT,CASSQVGGRTDTQYF
-,TRBJ1-2,TRBV29-1,many,TGCAGCGACTCCCCCTATTACAGCTATGGCTACACCTTC,CSDSPYYSYGYTF
TRBD1,TRBJ2-7,TRBV7-7,many,TGTGCCAGCAGCTTAGCGCCGGGACAGGTCCACGAGCAGTACTTC,CASSLAPGQVHEQYF
TRBD1,TRBJ2-7,TRBV10-2,-,TGCGCCAGCACCCGACAGGGCAGCTCCGTCTACGAGCAGTACTTC,CASTRQGSSVYEQYF
-,TRBJ2-6,TRBV7-2,many,TGTGCCAGCAGCTCAAGAGCCGGGACCAATGGGGCCAACGTCCTGACTTTC,CASSSRAGTNGANVLTF
-,TRBJ1-4,TRBV5-1,many,TGCGCCAGCAGCCCCGGGGGCAAGCCAACTAATGAAAAACTGTTTTTT,CASSPGGKPTNEKLFF
-,TRBJ2-4,TRBV20-1,many,TGCAGTGCTACCGCCGGGAGTGCCAAAAACATTCAGTACTTC,CSATAGSAKNIQYF
-,TRBJ2-1,TRBV5-4,few,TGTGCCAGCACCCAGGGAACTCTGGATGAGCAGTTCTTC,CASTQGTLDEQFF
-,TRBJ1-2,TRBV29-1,many,TGCAGCGTTGATGGGGGGGCGCGTGGCTACACCTTC,CSVDGGARGYTF